Shown below are 32 T cell receptor beta chains from a single sample sequenced in a study of blood T cell repertoires in COVID-19. Clones were sequenced by immunoSEQ multiplex PCR, and TCRdb holds only the in-frame ones, with some missing. The repertoire includes 100,000 or so clones, 85% of them detected once, and around 2% sits in the top ten. Sequencing was carried out using peripheral blood. These receptors all stem from a woman in her 70s with active or convalescent COVID-19.

The chain carries TRBV12-3 or TRBV12-4 and TRBJ2-2; no definite D call. The CDR3 has 13 residues. Trimming removed 6 bases at V and 6 bases at J, with 11 bases between. CDR3 in amino acids: CASRVLGAGELFF. The CDR3 nucleotides are TGTGCCAGCAGAGTTCTCGGAGCCGGGGAGCTGTTTTTT.

DNA for the CDR3: TGCGCCAGCAGCCTGGGCGCGGGGGATTCACCCCTCCACTTT. It is translated as CASSLGAGDSPLHF. The V and J genes are TRBV5-1 and TRBJ1-6; a weak D match, TRBD1 (5 bases). Trimming shortened V by 4 bases and J by 8 bases, and 13 bases separated the two germline ends. The CDR3 spans 14 residues. Germline V gene sequence: CDR1 SGHRS, CDR2 YFSETQ.

The chain employs TRBV4-1 and TRBJ1-3; D not certain. Deletions cut 4 bases from V and 7 bases from J, with 14 bases between. The germline V gene has CDR1 MGHRA and CDR2 YSYEKL. The CDR3 extends over 14 amino acids. This CDR3 is CASSPSPSRNTIYF. As DNA, the CDR3 is TGCGCCAGCAGCCCTAGCCCCTCGAGGAACACCATATATTTT.

J is TRBJ2-7 and V is TRBV7-2; TRBD2 aligns across 8 bases. Losses at the gene ends were 5 bases for V and 2 bases for J; bases not matched to a gene: 17. The V gene's germline CDR1 is SGHTA and CDR2 FQGNSA. This CDR3 has 18 residues. CDR3 sequence (DNA): TGTGCCAGCAGCCGCAACGTCGTGGCGGGGGGAATTGCCTACGAGCAGTACTTC. Translation: CASSRNVVAGGIAYEQYF. Based on the CDR3 plus reference TRBV7-2 and TRBJ2-7, the full variable domain is GAGVSQSPSNKVTEKGKDVELRCDPISGHTALYWYRQSLGQGLEFLIYFQGNSAPDKSGLPSDRFSAERTGGSVSTLTIQRTQQEDSAVYLCASSRNVVAGGIAYEQYFGPGTRLTVT.

The rearrangement uses TRBV9 and TRBJ2-5, with D unclear. CDR3 size: 13 residues. Trimming removed 3 bases from V and 5 bases from J, with 11 bases in between. The germline V gene encodes CDR1 SGDLS and CDR2 YYNGEE. CDR3 residues: CASSAQVLETQYF. CDR3 bases: TGTGCCAGCAGCGCCCAGGTGTTGGAGACCCAGTACTTC.

This clone was seen only once. The chain links TRBV6-5 to TRBJ2-7; no firm D call. CDR3 length equals 12 residues. Germline lookup yields CDR1 MNHEY and CDR2 SVGAGI. V was clipped by 6 bases and J by 7 bases, with 13 bases between them. DNA of the CDR3: TGTGCCAGCAGAGAGACACCTCTTGAGCAGTACTTC. This gives the protein CASRETPLEQYF.

The V gene is TRBV15, the J gene TRBJ2-1, with 7 bases fitting TRBD2. V lost 0 bases and J lost 0; bases outside the gene matches: 11. The CDR3 consists of 19 residues. Germline values: CDR1 LNHNV, CDR2 YYDKDF (reference sequence). The CDR3 DNA follows: TGTGCCACCAGCAGAGATCGAGGCGGGAGACTGCGCTCCTACAATGAGCAGTTCTTC. Translating gives CATSRDRGGRLRSYNEQFF.

Here the CDR3 reads CASSLSESVRGNIQYF. The CDR3 nucleotides are TGTGCCAGCAGCTTATCGGAGAGTGTCAGGGGAAACATTCAGTACTTC. The chain employs TRBV7-9 and TRBJ2-4; possible D gene TRBD1, 6 bases. V lost 2 bases to trimming and J lost 6 bases, with 17 bases between them. Germline loops: CDR1 SEHNR, CDR2 FQNEAQ (reference sequence). This CDR3 is 16 amino acids long.

This clone occurred a few times. The chain employs TRBV29-1 and TRBJ2-7, with TRBD1 identical over 10 bases. Germline loops: CDR1 SQVTM, CDR2 ANQGSEA. This CDR3 is built from 13 residues. After removal of 4 bases from V and 2 bases from J, the junction contained 2 bases not matched to a gene. For the CDR3, the DNA is TGCAGCGTTGCGGGACAGGGGCCCTACGAGCAGTACTTC. This gives the protein CSVAGQGPYEQYF.

J is TRBJ1-1 and V is TRBV10-3; 7 nucleotides agree with TRBD1. V trimming: 6 bases; J trimming: 1 base; junction bases outside the gene matches: 5. This CDR3 region has 14 residues. Per germline, CDR1 ENHRY and CDR2 SYGVKD. CDR3 loop: CAIRGTEANTEAFF. CDR3 nucleotides: TGTGCCATCAGGGGGACAGAGGCGAACACTGAAGCTTTCTTT.

This rearrangement joins TRBV19 to TRBJ1-3, with D perhaps matching TRBD1 (5 bases). The CDR3 is 17 amino acids. The ends were cut back, 3 bases at V and 0 bases at J, with 15 bases in the middle. Germline-derived CDR1 and CDR2 are LNHDA and SQIVND (reference sequence). CDR3 sequence (DNA): TGTGCCAGTAGTATTGGTGCTGCGGGGACCTCTGGAAACACCATATATTTT. Translated, it gives CASSIGAAGTSGNTIYF.

The chain employs TRBV28 and TRBJ1-1, with D possibly being TRBD1 (5 bases). CDR1 is MDHEN and CDR2 is SYDVKM in the germline V gene. With 3 bases removed from V and 1 base from J, the gap between germline ends came to 12 bases. This CDR3 contains 15 residues. CDR3 residues: CASSLGGAKNTEAFF. The CDR3 nucleotides read TGTGCCAGCAGTTTGGGAGGGGCCAAGAACACTGAAGCTTTCTTT.

The chain is built from TRBV28 and TRBJ2-7; TRBD1 agrees at 7 bases. V trimming: 6 bases; J trimming: 2 bases; junction bases outside the gene matches: 10. This CDR3 has 15 amino acids. The germline gives CDR1 MDHEN, CDR2 SYDVKM. The CDR3 region is CASSSPGGPTYEQYF. In nucleotides, the CDR3 is TGTGCCAGCAGCTCCCCAGGGGGACCCACCTACGAGCAGTACTTC.

The CDR3 reads CASSLSIGSREKLFF. In DNA form, the CDR3 reads TGTGCCAGCAGTTTATCGATAGGGAGCCGAGAAAAACTGTTTTTT. This rearrangement joins TRBV27 to TRBJ1-4, with D hard to call. The CDR3 covers 15 residues. Germline CDR1 and CDR2: MNHEY and SMNVEV (reference sequence). V lost 0 bases and J 8 bases, leaving 13 bases between the germline ends.

About this clone itself: The same CDR3 can be traced to other DNA sequences in this sample. The chain recombines TRBV19 with TRBJ1-1; TRBD1 aligns across 8 bases. With 2 bases clipped from V and 5 bases from J, the junction kept 4 bases outside the gene matches. The CDR3 is 14 amino acids. Germline CDR1 reads LNHDA; CDR2 reads SQIVND (reference sequence). The CDR3 here is CASSITGGLTEAFF. In DNA, the CDR3 is TGTGCCAGTAGTATAACAGGGGGTTTGACTGAAGCTTTCTTT.

The chain carries TRBV6-1 and TRBJ1-3; unclear D gene. Per germline, CDR1 MNHNS and CDR2 SASEGT. This CDR3 region has 16 residues. Trimming shortened V by 4 bases and J by 0 bases, and 13 bases separated the two germline ends. This CDR3 reads CASSGGERFSGNTIYF. CDR3 nucleotides: TGTGCCAGCAGTGGGGGAGAGAGATTCTCTGGAAACACCATATATTTT.

This clone was seen once. The J gene is TRBJ2-1, the V gene TRBV18; 8 positions match TRBD2. CDR3 length equals 16 residues. Germline values: CDR1 KGHSH, CDR2 LQKENI. With V trimmed by 2 bases and J by 5 bases, 8 bases remained unmatched. CDR3 sequence: CASSPIAGGPNNEQFF. The CDR3 nucleotides read TGTGCCAGCTCACCAATCGCGGGGGGTCCGAACAATGAGCAGTTCTTC.

The chain employs TRBV27 and TRBJ2-2; 9 bases match TRBD2. Unmatched junction bases numbered 6, after V lost 2 bases and J lost 2 bases. Germline lookup yields CDR1 MNHEY and CDR2 SMNVEV (reference sequence). This CDR3 has 17 amino acids. The CDR3 DNA follows: TGTGCCAGCAGTTTAAGTCGACTAGCGGTTAACACCGGGGAGCTGTTTTTT. It yields the protein CASSLSRLAVNTGELFF.

In this sample, this clone turned up a few times. The J gene is TRBJ2-7, the V gene TRBV16, with D hard to call. Germline values: CDR1 KGHSY, CDR2 FQNENV. V shed 0 bases and J shed 4 bases, with 7 bases lying between them. The CDR3 is made up of 13 amino acids. CDR3 protein: CASSQSFPYEQYF. CDR3 DNA sequence: TGTGCCAGCAGCCAATCCTTTCCTTACGAGCAGTACTTC.

This clone was observed a single time. V usage is TRBV11-3 and J usage is TRBJ2-1; tentative D call: TRBD2 (6 bases). In germline, CDR1 is SGHNT, CDR2 YENEEA. CDR3 length: 16 amino acids. V lost 0 bases to trimming and J lost 7 bases, with 16 bases between them. CDR3 nucleotides: TGTGCCAGCAGCTTAGATCCCCCCCGGGAGAGGAATGAGCAGTTCTTC. This sequence encodes CASSLDPPRERNEQFF.

This chain connects TRBV6-5 to TRBJ2-7; maybe TRBD2 (6 bases). Germline V gene lookup returns CDR1 MNHEY and CDR2 SVGAGI. There are 14 residues in the CDR3. The V end lost 0 bases, the J end lost 6 bases, and 12 bases lay between the germline ends. The CDR3 is CASSYSVEGLEQYF. As DNA, the CDR3 is TGTGCCAGCAGTTACTCGGTCGAGGGACTCGAGCAGTACTTC.

This chain joins TRBV12-3 or TRBV12-4 and TRBJ1-1, with a possible D match to TRBD1 (6 bases). This CDR3 has 13 residues. V was shortened by 4 bases and J by 5 bases, with 11 bases between the two germline ends. Here the CDR3 reads CASSWGRNTEAFF. DNA for the CDR3: TGTGCCAGCAGTTGGGGGCGGAATACTGAAGCTTTCTTT.

The CDR3 DNA reads TGTGCCACCAGTGGCGGCGCGGGGAACACTGAAGCTTTCTTT. It codes for CATSGGAGNTEAFF. J is TRBJ1-1 and V is TRBV24-1; the D is unclear. Germline V lookup: CDR1 KGHDR, CDR2 SFDVKD. The CDR3 is 14 residues long. V dropped 5 bases and J dropped 1 base, with 10 bases sitting between them.

This clone turned up a few times. This sequence joins TRBV7-9 and TRBJ1-1; D remains ambiguous. V was clipped by 3 bases and J by 2 bases, with 7 bases between them. Germline values: CDR1 SEHNR, CDR2 FQNEAQ (reference sequence). This CDR3 spans 13 amino acids. The CDR3 DNA is TGTGCCAGCAGCTTTAACATAAACACTGAAGCTTTCTTT. Amino acid sequence: CASSFNINTEAFF.

This clone was recorded only once. V is TRBV5-1 and J is TRBJ2-7, with 10 positions matching TRBD2. The germline V gene encodes CDR1 SGHRS and CDR2 YFSETQ. CDR3 length equals 17 residues. Trimming took 0 bases from V and 0 from J; bases not matched to a gene: 6. This CDR3 is CASSLASGGPSSYEQYF. The CDR3 DNA reads TGCGCCAGCAGCTTGGCTAGCGGGGGTCCGAGCTCCTACGAGCAGTACTTC. Using reference TRBV5-1 and TRBJ2-7 for the parts outside the CDR3, the full variable domain is KAGVTQTPRYLIKTRGQQVTLSCSPISGHRSVSWYQQTPGQGLQFLFEYFSETQRNKGNFPGRFSGRQFSNSRSEMNVSTLELGDSALYLCASSLASGGPSSYEQYFGPGTRLTVT.

CDR3 in amino acids: CATRVFRQGIYNEQFF. As DNA, the CDR3 is TGTGCCACCAGGGTCTTTCGACAGGGTATTTACAATGAGCAGTTCTTC. V usage is TRBV9 and J usage is TRBJ2-1; 7 nucleotides line up with TRBD1. This CDR3 is built from 16 residues. Germline-derived CDR1 and CDR2 are SGDLS and YYNGEE. The V and J ends lost 9 bases and 4 bases, in that order; junction bases with no gene match: 16.

This clone was counted between two and nine times. This chain links TRBV7-2 with TRBJ2-5, with 11 bases lining up with TRBD2. After removal of 6 bases from V and 5 bases from J, the junction contained 5 bases not matched to a gene. The CDR3 spans 14 residues. Germline V gene lookup returns CDR1 SGHTA and CDR2 FQGNSA. CDR3 protein: CASSQTSGVETQYF. In nucleotides, the CDR3 is TGTGCCAGCAGTCAGACTAGCGGGGTGGAGACCCAGTACTTC.

The chain combines TRBV25-1 with TRBJ2-7; the match to TRBD1 covers 10 bases. The CDR3 loop spans 13 amino acids. Unmatched junction bases numbered 2, after V lost 6 bases and J lost 3 bases. Germline CDR1 and CDR2: MGHDK and SYGVNS. This CDR3 reads CASRGTGVYEQYF. CDR3 sequence (DNA): TGTGCCAGCAGGGGGACAGGGGTCTACGAGCAGTACTTC.

The rearrangement uses TRBV5-6 and TRBJ2-3; unclear D gene. The CDR3 has 15 residues. Germline V CDR1 and CDR2: SGHDT, YYEEEE. V gave up 3 bases and J gave up 0 bases, with 11 bases separating them. CDR3 nucleotide sequence: TGTGCCAGCAGCTCAAGTAGCCGAAGCACAGATACGCAGTATTTT. Translating gives CASSSSSRSTDTQYF.

The CDR3 loop is CAWSRAGGVTEAFF. The DNA for the CDR3 is TGTGCCTGGAGTAGGGCAGGGGGCGTCACTGAAGCTTTCTTT. This chain uses TRBV30 with TRBJ1-1, with TRBD1 matching 8 bases. The CDR3 is 14 amino acids. With V trimmed by 2 bases and J by 4 bases, 6 bases remained unmatched. Germline lookup yields CDR1 GTSNPN and CDR2 SVGIG (reference sequence). The variable domain in full, with the rest retrieved from reference TRBV30 and TRBJ1-1, is SQTIHQWPATLVQPVGSPLSLECTVEGTSNPNLYWYRQAAGRGLQLLFYSVGIGQISSEVPQNLSASRPQDRQFILSSKKLLLSDSGFYLCAWSRAGGVTEAFFGQGTRLTVV.

DNA of the CDR3: TGTGCCAGCAGCTTAGCTGGACAGGGGGCTGTAGCTTTCTTT. Its translation: CASSLAGQGAVAFF. V gene TRBV11-2 combines with J gene TRBJ1-1, with 11 bases fitting TRBD1. The germline V gene encodes CDR1 SGHAT and CDR2 FQNNGV. This CDR3 comprises 14 residues. V trimming: 1 base; J trimming: 10 bases; junction bases outside the gene matches: 5.

The chain carries TRBV28 and TRBJ1-6; tentative D call: TRBD1 (5 bases). Germline V gene sequence: CDR1 MDHEN, CDR2 SYDVKM. Trimming shortened V by 2 bases and J by 13 bases, and 15 bases separated the two germline ends. The CDR3 covers 14 residues. In DNA form, the CDR3 reads TGTGCCAGCAGTTTAGGGGGGGAGGGTTTGCCCCTCCACTTT. Translated: CASSLGGEGLPLHF. Complete variable domain (other parts from reference TRBV28 and TRBJ1-6): DVKVTQSSRYLVKRTGEKVFLECVQDMDHENMFWYRQDPGLGLRLIYFSYDVKMKEKGDIPEGYSVSREKKERFSLILESASTNQTSMYLCASSLGGEGLPLHFGNGTRLTVT.